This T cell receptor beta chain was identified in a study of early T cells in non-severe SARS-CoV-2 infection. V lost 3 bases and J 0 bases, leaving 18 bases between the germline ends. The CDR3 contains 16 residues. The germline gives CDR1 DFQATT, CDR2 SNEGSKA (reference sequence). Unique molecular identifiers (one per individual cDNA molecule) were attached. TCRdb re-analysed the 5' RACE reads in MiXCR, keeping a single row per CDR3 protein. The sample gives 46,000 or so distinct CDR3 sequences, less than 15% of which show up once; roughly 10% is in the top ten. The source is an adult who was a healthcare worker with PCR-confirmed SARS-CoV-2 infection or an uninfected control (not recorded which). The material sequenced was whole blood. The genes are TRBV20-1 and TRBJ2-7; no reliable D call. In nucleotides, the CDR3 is TGCAGTGCTAGTCCCGCACGAGCAATAGCCTCCTACGAGCAGTACTTC. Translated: CSASPARAIASYEQYF.